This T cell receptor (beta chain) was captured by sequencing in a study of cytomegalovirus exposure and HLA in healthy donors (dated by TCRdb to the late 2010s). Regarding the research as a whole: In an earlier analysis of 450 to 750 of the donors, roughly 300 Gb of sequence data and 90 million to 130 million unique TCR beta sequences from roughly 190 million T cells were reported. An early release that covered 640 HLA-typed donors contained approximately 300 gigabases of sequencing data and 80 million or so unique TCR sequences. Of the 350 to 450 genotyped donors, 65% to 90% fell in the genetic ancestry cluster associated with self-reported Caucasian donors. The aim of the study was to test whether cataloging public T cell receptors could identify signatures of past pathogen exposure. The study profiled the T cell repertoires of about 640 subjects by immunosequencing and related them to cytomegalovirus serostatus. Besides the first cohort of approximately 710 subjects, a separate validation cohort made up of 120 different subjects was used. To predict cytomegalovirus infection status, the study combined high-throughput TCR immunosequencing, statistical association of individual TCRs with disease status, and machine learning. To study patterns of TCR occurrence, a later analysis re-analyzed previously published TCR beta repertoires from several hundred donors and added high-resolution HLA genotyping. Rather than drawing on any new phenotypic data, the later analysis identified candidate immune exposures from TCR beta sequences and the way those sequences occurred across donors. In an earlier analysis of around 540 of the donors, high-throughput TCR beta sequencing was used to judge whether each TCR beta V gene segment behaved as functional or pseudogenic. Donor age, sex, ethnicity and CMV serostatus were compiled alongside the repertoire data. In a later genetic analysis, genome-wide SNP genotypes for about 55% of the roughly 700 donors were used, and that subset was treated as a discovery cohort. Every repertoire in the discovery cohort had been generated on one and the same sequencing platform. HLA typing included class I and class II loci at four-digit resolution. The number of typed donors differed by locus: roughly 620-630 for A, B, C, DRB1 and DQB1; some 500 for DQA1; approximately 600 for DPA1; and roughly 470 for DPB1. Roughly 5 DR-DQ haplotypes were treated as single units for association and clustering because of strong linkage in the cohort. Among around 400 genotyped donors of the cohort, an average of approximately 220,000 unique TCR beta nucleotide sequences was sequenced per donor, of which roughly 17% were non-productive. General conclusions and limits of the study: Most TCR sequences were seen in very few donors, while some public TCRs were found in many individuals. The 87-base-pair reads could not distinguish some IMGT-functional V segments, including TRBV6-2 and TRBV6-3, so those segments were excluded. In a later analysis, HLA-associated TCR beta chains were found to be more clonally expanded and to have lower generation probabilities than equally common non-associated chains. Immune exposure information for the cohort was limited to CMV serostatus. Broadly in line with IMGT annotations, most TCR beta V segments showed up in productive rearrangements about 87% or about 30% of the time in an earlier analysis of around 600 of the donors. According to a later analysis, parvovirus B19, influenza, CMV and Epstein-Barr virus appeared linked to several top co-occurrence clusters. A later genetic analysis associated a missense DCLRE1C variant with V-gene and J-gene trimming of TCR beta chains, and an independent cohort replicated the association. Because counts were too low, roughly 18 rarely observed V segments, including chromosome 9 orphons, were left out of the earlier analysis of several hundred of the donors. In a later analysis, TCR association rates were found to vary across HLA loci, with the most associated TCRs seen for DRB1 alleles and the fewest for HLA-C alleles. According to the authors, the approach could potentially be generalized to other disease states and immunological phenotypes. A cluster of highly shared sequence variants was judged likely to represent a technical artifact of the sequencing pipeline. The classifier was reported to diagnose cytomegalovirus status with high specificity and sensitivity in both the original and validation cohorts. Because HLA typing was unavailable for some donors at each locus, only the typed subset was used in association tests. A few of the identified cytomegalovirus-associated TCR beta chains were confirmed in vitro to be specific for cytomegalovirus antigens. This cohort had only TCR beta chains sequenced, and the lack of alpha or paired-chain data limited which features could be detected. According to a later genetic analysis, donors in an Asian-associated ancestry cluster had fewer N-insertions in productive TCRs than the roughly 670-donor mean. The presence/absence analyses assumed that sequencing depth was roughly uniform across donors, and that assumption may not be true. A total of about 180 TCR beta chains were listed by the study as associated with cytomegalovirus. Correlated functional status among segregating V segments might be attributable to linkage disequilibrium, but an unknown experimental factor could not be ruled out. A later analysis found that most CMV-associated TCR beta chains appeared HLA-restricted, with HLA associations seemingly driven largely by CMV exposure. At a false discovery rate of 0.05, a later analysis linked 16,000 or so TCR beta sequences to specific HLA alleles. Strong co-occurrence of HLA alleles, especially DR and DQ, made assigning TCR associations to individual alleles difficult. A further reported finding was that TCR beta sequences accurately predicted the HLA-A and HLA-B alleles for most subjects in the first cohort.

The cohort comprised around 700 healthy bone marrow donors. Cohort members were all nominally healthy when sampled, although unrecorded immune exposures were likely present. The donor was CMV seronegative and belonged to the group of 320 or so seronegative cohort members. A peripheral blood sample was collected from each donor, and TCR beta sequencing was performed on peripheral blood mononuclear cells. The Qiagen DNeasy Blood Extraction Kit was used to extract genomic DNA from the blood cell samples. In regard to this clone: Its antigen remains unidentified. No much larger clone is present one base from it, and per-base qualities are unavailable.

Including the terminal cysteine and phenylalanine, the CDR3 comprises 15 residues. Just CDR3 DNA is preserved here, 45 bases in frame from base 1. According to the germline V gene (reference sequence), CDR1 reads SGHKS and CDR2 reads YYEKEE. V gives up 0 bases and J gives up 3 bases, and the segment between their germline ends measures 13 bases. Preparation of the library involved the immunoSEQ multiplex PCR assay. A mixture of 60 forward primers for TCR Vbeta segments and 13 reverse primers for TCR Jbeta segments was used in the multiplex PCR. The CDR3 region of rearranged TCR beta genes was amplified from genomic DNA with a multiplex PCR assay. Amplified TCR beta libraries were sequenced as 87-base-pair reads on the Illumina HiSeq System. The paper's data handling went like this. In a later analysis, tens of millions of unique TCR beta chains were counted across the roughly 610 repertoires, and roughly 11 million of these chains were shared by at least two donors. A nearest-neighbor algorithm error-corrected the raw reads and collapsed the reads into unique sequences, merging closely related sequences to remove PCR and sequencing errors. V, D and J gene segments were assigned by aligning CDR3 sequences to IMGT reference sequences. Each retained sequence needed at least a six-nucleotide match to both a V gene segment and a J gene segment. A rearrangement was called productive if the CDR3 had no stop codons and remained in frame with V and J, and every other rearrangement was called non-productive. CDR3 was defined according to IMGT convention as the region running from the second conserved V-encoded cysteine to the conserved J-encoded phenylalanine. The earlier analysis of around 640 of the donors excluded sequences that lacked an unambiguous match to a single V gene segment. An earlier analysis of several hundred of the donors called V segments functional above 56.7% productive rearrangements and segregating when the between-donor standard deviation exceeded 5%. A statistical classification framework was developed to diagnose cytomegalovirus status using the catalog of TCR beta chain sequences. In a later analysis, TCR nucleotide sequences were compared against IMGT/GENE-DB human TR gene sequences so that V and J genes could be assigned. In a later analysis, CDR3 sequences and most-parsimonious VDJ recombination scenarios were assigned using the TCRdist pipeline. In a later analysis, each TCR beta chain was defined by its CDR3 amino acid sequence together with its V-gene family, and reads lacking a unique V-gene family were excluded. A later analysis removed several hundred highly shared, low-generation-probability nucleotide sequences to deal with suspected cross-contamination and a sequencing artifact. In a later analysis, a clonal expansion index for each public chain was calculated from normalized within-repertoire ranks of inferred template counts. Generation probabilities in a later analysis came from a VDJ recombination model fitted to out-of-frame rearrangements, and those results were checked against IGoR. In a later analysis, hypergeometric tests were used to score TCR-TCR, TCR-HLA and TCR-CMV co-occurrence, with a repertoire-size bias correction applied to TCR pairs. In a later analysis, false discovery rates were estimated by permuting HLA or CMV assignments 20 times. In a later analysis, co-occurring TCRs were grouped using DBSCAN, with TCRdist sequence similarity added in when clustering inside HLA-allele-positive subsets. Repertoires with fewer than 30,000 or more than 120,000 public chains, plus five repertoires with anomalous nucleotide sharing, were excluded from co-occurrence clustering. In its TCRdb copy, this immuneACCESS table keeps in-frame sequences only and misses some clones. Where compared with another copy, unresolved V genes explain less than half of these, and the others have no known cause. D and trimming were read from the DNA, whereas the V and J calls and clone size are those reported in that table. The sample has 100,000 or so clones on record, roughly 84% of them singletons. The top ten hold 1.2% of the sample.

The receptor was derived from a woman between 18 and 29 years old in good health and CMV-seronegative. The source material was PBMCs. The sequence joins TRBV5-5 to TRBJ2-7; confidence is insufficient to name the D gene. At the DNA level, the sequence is TGTGCCAGCAGCTTGGGACTTACCATTCACTACGAGCAGTACTTC. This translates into CASSLGLTIHYEQYF.